The sequence of this T cell receptor (beta chain) was determined in a study of blood T cell repertoires in COVID-19. Overall study context: Acute and convalescent COVID-19 specimens originated in the United States, Italy and Spain. From T cells, B-cell-depleted T cells, or PBMCs came the material, which was cDNA or gDNA.

CDR1 and CDR2 (germline): SGHVS, FQNEAQ. This CDR3 spans 16 amino acids. The trim removed 1 base at V and 5 bases at J, leaving 5 bases unmatched. This clone was seen a single time. Sequencing used immunoSEQ multiplex PCR; TCRdb keeps in-frame clones, though not all of them. The sample records some 300,000 clones, 85% to 90% being singletons. The chain combines TRBV7-8 with TRBJ2-3; 11 positions agree with TRBD2. Sequencing was done on a sample of PBMCs or T cells enriched from blood (not recorded which). This clonotype was obtained from a man under 40 who had recovered from COVID-19. This chain's CDR3 is CASSLVSGGARDTQYF. CDR3 sequence (DNA): TGTGCCAGCAGCTTAGTTAGCGGGGGGGCCAGAGATACGCAGTATTTT.